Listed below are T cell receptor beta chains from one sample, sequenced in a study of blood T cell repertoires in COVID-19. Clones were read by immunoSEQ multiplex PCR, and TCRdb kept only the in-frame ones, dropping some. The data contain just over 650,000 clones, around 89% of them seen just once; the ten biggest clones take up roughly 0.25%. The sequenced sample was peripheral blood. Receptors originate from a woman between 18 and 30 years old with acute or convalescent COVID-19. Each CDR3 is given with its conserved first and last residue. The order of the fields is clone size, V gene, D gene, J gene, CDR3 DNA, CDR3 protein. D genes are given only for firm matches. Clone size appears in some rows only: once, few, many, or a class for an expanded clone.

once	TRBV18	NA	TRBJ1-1	TGTGCCAGCTCACCAACTTCAGGGATGTCCGCTTTCTTT	CASSPTSGMSAFF
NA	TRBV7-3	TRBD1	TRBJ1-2	TGTGCCAGCAGCTTAAGATCACAGGGGGCTGGCTATGGCTACACCTTC	CASSLRSQGAGYGYTF
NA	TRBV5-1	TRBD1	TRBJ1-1	TGCGCCAGCAGCGTGACGCCAACAGGGGGGTCCACTGAAGCTTTCTTT	CASSVTPTGGSTEAFF
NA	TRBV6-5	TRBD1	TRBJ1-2	TGTGCCAGCAGTCTCGATACAGGGGGCTACTATGGCTACACCTTC	CASSLDTGGYYGYTF
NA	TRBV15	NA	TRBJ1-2	TGTGCCACCAGCAGCAGGGTGCACTATGGCTACACCTTC	CATSSRVHYGYTF
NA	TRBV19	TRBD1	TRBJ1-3	TGTGCCAGTAGTATACGGACAGGGTCTGGAAACACCATATATTTT	CASSIRTGSGNTIYF
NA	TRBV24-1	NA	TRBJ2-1	TGTGCCACCAGCCCGGTGCTTACCTACAATGAGCAGTTCTTC	CATSPVLTYNEQFF
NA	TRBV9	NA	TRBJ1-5	TGTGCCAGCAGCGTAGGACAGAACAATCAGCCCCAGCATTTT	CASSVGQNNQPQHF
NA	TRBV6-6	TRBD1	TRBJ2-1	TGTGCCGGGACAGGGGACCGGGACAATGAGCAGTTCTTC	CAGTGDRDNEQFF
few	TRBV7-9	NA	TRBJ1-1	TGTGCCAGCAGCTCAGGGGTTGGGACTGAAGCTTTCTTT	CASSSGVGTEAFF
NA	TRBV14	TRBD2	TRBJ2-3	TGTGCCAGCAGCCAAGGGTTTTGTCGGGCGGGGGTCACAGATACGCAGTATTTT	CASSQGFCRAGVTDTQYF
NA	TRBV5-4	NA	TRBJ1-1	TGTGCCAGCAGCCCCTATCGGGGGGGCACTGAAGCTTTCTTT	CASSPYRGGTEAFF
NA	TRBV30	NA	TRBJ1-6	TGTGCCTGGACAACGGGGGTTGTGTCACCCCTCCACTTT	CAWTTGVVSPLHF
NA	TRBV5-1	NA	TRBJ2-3	TGCGCCAGCACCACCCGGGGGTTAAGCACAGATACGCAGTATTTT	CASTTRGLSTDTQYF
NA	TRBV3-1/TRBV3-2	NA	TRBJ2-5	TGTGCCAGCAGCCTGGCGGCAGTAGCGGCGTTCCAAGAGACCCAGTACTTC	CASSLAAVAAFQETQYF
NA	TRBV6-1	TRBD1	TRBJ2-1	TGTGCCAGCAGTGAAGCCCTCTCAGGGACAGATAAGAAGTTCTTC	CASSEALSGTDKKFF
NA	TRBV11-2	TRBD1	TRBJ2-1	TGTGCCAGCAGCTTTACCGGGACAGGGGGCTACAATGAGCAGTTCTTC	CASSFTGTGGYNEQFF
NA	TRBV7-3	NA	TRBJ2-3	TGTGCCAGCAGCTCTACAGGGTCGAGCACAGATACGCAGTATTTT	CASSSTGSSTDTQYF
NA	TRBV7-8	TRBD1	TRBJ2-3	TGTGCCAGCAGCCCCAGGGACAGGGGGGGCTTGGTTGATACGCAGTATTTT	CASSPRDRGGLVDTQYF
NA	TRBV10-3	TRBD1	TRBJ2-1	TGTGCCATCAGCGCCCCGGGACAGGGGCCCGGTGAGCAGTTCTTC	CAISAPGQGPGEQFF
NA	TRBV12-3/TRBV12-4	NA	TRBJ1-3	TGTGCCAGCAGTTTAACGGCTGGAAACACCATATATTTT	CASSLTAGNTIYF
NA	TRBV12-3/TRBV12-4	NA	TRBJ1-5	TGTGCCAGCAGCGATACAACAGGTCAGCCCCAGCATTTT	CASSDTTGQPQHF
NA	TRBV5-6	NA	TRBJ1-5	TGTGCCAGCAGCTTGATGAGGAATCAGCCCCAGCATTTT	CASSLMRNQPQHF
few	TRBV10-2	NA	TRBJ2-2	TGCGCCAGCAGTGAAGACTTGCTAACCGGGGAGCTGTTTTTT	CASSEDLLTGELFF
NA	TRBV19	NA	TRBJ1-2	TGTGCCAGTAGAGGATGGTTCGACGGGCGGGAATATGGCTACACCTTC	CASRGWFDGREYGYTF
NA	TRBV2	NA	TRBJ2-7	TGTGCCAGCAGCGTCCGGGAGCACGAGCAGTACTTC	CASSVREHEQYF
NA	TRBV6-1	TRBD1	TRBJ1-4	TGTGCCAGCAGTGAATCGGTGACAGGGGGTCGGCAAAAACTGTTTTTT	CASSESVTGGRQKLFF
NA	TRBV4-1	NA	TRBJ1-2	TGCGCCAGCAGCCAAGTCCCGTGGAGGTCGCCTAACTATGGCTACACCTTC	CASSQVPWRSPNYGYTF
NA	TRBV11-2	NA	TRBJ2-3	TGTGCCAGCAGCTCGCTGCAGGGGGATACGCAGTATTTT	CASSSLQGDTQYF
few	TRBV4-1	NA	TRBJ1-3	TGCGCCAGCAGCCAAGATGGTCCAGGGTTAAACACCATATATTTT	CASSQDGPGLNTIYF
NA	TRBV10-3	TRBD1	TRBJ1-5	TGTGCCATCAGTGAGTCGGGGACAGGAATTAGGCCCCAGCATTTT	CAISESGTGIRPQHF
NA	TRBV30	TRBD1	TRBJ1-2	TGTGCCTGGAGCGAGGGGGCACACTATGGCTACACCTTC	CAWSEGAHYGYTF
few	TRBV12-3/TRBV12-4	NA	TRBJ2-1	TGTGCCAGCAGCCGTTCCCATGAGCAGTTCTTC	CASSRSHEQFF
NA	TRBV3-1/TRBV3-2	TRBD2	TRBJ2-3	TGTGCCAGCAGCCAGGGTGCGGGGGACACAGATACGCAGTATTTT	CASSQGAGDTDTQYF
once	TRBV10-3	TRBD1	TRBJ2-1	TGTGCCATCAGTGAGTCAAGGATAGGGGGCCCCAATGAGCAGTTCTTC	CAISESRIGGPNEQFF
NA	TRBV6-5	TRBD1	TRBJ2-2	TGTGCCAGCAGGACAGGGGTCGAATCGGGGGAGCTGTTTTTT	CASRTGVESGELFF
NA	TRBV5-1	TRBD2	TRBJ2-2	TGCGCCAGCAGCTTGGCGGGGGGGCCTCCCGGGGAGCTGTTTTTT	CASSLAGGPPGELFF
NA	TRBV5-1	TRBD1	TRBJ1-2	TGCGCCAGCCGAGAAGGGCCGGGACAGGGGGCTTATGGCTACACCTTC	CASREGPGQGAYGYTF
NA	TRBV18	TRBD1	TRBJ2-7	TGTGCCAGCTCCAGCGGTACAGGGGGGAAGTACGAGCAGTACTTC	CASSSGTGGKYEQYF
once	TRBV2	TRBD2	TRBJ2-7	TGTGCCAGCAGTGAAAGGCTAGCGGGTTCCTACGAGCAGTACTTC	CASSERLAGSYEQYF